The following is a TCR beta chain sequence with its context. Antigen specificity is unknown. TCRdb's table, derived via immunoSEQ multiplex PCR, lists solely in-frame clones and lacks some. The data hold approximately 77,000 clones, with around 90% observed a single time. These data are taken from a study of OX40 agonist ivuxolimab in advanced cancers. About the research overall: An anti-OX40 (CD134) antibody with agonistic activity, ivuxolimab, was administered to patients. Males comprised 70% to 90% of the group, whose mean age was about 62 years (range 23 to 79).

Broader study findings: Among patients with partial responses at 0.1-3.0 mg/kg, clonal expansion was among the lowest.

The V and J ends lost 6 bases and 1 base respectively, with 13 bases between them. The length of the CDR3 is 15 residues. Germline V lookup: CDR1 MDHEN, CDR2 SYDVKM. With autoimmune disease history or systemic immunosuppression, patients were excluded. The sample consisted of CD4+ or CD8+ T cells sorted from blood, taken in a trial of the OX40 agonist ivuxolimab. The chain has TRBV28 and TRBJ1-5; no definite D call. The TCR was taken from an adult with an advanced solid tumor such as melanoma, head and neck, liver or kidney cancer. The CDR3 region is CASRKWEGSNQPQHF. DNA of the CDR3: TGTGCCAGCAGAAAGTGGGAGGGAAGCAATCAGCCCCAGCATTTT.